The clone carrying this T cell receptor beta chain was detected many times. Its matching antigen is unknown. V lost 4 bases and J lost 4, with 21 bases in between. This CDR3 contains 17 residues. Germline-derived CDR1 and CDR2 are SGHNT and YYREEE (reference sequence). The sample originates from a study of early T cells in non-severe SARS-CoV-2 infection. General study points: Reliance on VDJdb matching favored anti-spike CD8 responses; private and CD4 specificities were missed.

MiXCR was run by TCRdb on the 5' RACE reads, yielding one entry per CDR3 protein. The table records around 72,000 distinct CDR3 sequences, roughly a tenth of them present only once. This receptor was identified in an adult who was a healthcare worker with PCR-confirmed SARS-CoV-2 infection or an uninfected control (not recorded which). The chain couples TRBV5-4 to TRBJ2-4; D uncertain. The input for sequencing was whole blood, taken at baseline. CDR3 in DNA: TGTGCCAGCAGCAGAAAAGGGCCCCTCCCGATTAAAAACATTCAGTACTTC. This sequence encodes CASSRKGPLPIKNIQYF.